This record covers a single TCR beta chain. These data come from a study of blood T cell repertoires in COVID-19. As for the study in general: Material from acute and convalescent COVID-19 was sourced from the United States, Italy and Spain.

Data came from immunoSEQ multiplex PCR; TCRdb stores just in-frame clones and leaves some out. The table shows under 75,000 clones, with approximately 80% occurring only once. Germline V CDR1 and CDR2: LGHNA, YNFKEQ. The CDR3 sequence is 16 residues long. Trimming cost V 0 bases and J 8 bases, with 16 bases left between them. The chain employs TRBV4-2 and TRBJ1-4; unclear D gene. The TCR was taken from a woman in her 70s with acute or convalescent COVID-19. Sequences were obtained from peripheral blood. This chain's CDR3 is CASSQEEIQNAEKLFF. CDR3 sequence (DNA): TGTGCCAGCAGCCAAGAGGAGATTCAAAACGCGGAAAAACTGTTTTTT.